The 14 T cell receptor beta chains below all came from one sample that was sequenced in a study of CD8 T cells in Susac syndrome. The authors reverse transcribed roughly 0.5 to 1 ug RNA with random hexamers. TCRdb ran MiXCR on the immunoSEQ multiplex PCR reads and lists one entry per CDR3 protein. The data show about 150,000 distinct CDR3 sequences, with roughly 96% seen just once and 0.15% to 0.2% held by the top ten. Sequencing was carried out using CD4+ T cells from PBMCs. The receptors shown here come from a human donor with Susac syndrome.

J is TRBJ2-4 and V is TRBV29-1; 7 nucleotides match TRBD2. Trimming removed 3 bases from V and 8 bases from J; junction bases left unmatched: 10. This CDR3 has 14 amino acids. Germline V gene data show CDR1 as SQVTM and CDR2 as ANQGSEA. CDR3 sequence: CSVDGEAGKDIQYF. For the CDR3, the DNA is TGCAGCGTTGACGGGGAAGCGGGGAAAGACATTCAGTACTTC.

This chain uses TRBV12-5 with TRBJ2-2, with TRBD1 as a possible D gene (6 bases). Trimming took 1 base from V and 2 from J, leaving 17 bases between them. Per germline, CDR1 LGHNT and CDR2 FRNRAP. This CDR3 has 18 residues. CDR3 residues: CASGLAPMDSYNTGELFF. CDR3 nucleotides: TGTGCTAGTGGTTTGGCCCCCATGGACAGCTACAACACCGGGGAGCTGTTTTTT.

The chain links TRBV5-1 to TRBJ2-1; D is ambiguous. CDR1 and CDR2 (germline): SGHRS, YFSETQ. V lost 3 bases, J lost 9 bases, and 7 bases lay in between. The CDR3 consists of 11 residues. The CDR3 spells CASSWASEQFF. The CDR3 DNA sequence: TGCGCCAGCAGCTGGGCTAGTGAGCAGTTCTTC.

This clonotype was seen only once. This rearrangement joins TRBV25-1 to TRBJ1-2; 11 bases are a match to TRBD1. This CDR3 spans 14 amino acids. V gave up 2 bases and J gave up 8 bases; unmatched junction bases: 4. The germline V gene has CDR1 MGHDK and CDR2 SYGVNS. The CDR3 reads CASSERGQGVGYTF. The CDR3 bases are TGTGCCAGCAGTGAAAGGGGACAGGGGGTCGGCTACACCTTC.

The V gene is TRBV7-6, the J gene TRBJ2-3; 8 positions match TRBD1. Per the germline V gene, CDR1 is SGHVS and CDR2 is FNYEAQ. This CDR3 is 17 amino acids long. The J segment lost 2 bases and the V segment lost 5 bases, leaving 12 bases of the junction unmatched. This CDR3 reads CASSPGTGTLITDTQYF. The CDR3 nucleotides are TGTGCCAGCAGCCCAGGGACAGGAACCCTTATCACAGATACGCAGTATTTT.

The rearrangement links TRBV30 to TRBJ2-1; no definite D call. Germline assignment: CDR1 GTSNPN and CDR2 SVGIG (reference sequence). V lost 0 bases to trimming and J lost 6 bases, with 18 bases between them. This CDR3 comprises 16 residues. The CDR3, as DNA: TGTGCCTGGAGTGTTGGAATGGCTACGACTCTCAATGAGCAGTTCTTC. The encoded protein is CAWSVGMATTLNEQFF.

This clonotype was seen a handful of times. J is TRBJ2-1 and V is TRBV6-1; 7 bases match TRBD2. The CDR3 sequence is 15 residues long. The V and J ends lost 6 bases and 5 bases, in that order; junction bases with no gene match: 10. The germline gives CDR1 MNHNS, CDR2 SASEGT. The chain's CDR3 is CASRRTGGQHNEQFF. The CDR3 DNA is TGTGCCAGCAGGCGGACGGGGGGTCAGCACAATGAGCAGTTCTTC.

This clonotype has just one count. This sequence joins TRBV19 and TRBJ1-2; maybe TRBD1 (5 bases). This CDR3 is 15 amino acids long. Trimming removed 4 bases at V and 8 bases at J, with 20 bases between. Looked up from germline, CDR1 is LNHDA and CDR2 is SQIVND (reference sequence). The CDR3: CASSTTGTPPWGYTF. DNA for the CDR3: TGTGCCAGTAGTACCACCGGGACTCCCCCGTGGGGCTACACCTTC.

CDR3 loop: CASSQDLSQPQHF. For the CDR3, the DNA is TGTGCCAGCAGCCAAGATCTGAGCCAGCCCCAGCATTTT. The chain combines TRBV3-1 with TRBJ1-5, with no clear D. Germline V gene lookup returns CDR1 LGHDT and CDR2 YNNKEL (reference sequence). V lost 0 bases and J 7 bases, leaving 7 bases between the germline ends. The CDR3 is made up of 13 amino acids.

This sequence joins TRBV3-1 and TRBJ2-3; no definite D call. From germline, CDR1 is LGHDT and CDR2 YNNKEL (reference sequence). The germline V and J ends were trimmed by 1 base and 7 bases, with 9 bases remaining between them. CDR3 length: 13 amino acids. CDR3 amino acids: CASSQGSSNTQYF. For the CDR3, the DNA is TGTGCCAGCAGCCAAGGATCCAGTAATACGCAGTATTTT.

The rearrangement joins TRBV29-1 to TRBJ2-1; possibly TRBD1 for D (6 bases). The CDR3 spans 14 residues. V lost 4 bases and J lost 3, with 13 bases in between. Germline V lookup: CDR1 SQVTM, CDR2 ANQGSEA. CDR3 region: CSVASRGNYNEQFF. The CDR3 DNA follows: TGCAGCGTTGCCTCAAGGGGGAACTACAATGAGCAGTTCTTC.

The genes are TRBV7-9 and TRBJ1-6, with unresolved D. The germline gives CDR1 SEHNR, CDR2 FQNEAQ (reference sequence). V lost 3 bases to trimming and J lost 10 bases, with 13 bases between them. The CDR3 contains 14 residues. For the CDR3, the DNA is TGTGCCAGCAGCTTCGAGGGAGGTGGCTCACCCCTCCACTTT. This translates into CASSFEGGGSPLHF.

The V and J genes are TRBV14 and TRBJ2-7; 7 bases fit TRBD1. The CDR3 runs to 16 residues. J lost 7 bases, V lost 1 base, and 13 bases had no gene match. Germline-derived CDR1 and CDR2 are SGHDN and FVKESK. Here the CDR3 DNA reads TGTGCCAGCAGCCAAGTCCCCGGGACAGCTACCAGTGAGCAGTACTTC. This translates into CASSQVPGTATSEQYF.

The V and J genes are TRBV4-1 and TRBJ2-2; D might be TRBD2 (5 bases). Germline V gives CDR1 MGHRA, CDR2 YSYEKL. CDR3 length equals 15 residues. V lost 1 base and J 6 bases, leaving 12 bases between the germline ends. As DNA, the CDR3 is TGCGCCAGCAGCCAAGTGCAGATCGGGGCCGGGGAGCTGTTTTTT. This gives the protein CASSQVQIGAGELFF.